The next 31 T cell receptor beta chains were all read from a single sample in a study of shared clonotypes between healthy human individuals. Here immunoSEQ multiplex PCR was the method, and the copy in TCRdb shows in-frame clones only, minus some. The sample carries 500,000 to 650,000 clones, about 80% recorded once. Sequencing used PBMCs. The receptor set was obtained from a woman in her forties in good health. Some clones in this sample may be carry-over from other donors' samples.

V gene TRBV5-1 combines with J gene TRBJ2-7, with D perhaps TRBD1 or TRBD2 (5 bases each). V was cut by 0 bases and J by 3 bases, with 13 bases left in between. The CDR3 loop spans 15 amino acids. In germline, CDR1 is SGHRS, CDR2 YFSETQ. In nucleotides, the CDR3 is TGCGCCAGCAGCTTGGTCACTGCAGGGAGCTACGAGCAGTACTTC. The encoded protein is CASSLVTAGSYEQYF. The whole variable domain, filled in from reference TRBV5-1 and TRBJ2-7, reads KAGVTQTPRYLIKTRGQQVTLSCSPISGHRSVSWYQQTPGQGLQFLFEYFSETQRNKGNFPGRFSGRQFSNSRSEMNVSTLELGDSALYLCASSLVTAGSYEQYFGPGTRLTVT.

The genes are TRBV25-1 and TRBJ1-5; a weak D match, TRBD1 (6 bases). The CDR3 length is 15 residues. The germline V gene has CDR1 MGHDK and CDR2 SYGVNS. V was clipped by 1 base and J by 2 bases, with 9 bases between them. CDR3 sequence reads: CASSESTGGNQPQHF. In DNA form, the CDR3 reads TGTGCCAGCAGTGAATCGACAGGCGGCAATCAGCCCCAGCATTTT.

As concerns this clone: This may be a read error, as it is one base from a much larger clone. Other DNA sequences in this specimen translate into the identical CDR3. The chain carries TRBV7-2 and TRBJ1-3; D is ambiguous. Trimming took off 5 bases at V and 4 bases at J, with 15 bases between the two ends. Germline values: CDR1 SGHTA, CDR2 FQGNSA. The CDR3 runs to 15 residues. CDR3 in amino acids: CASSVDSRTGNTIYF. CDR3 coding DNA: TGTGCCAGCAGCGTCGACTCTCGGACCGGAAACACCATATATTTT.

The chain is built from TRBV6-1 and TRBJ2-3; weak D call: TRBD2 (5 bases). Trimming stripped 1 base from V and 6 bases from J, with 8 bases between. Germline lookup yields CDR1 MNHNS and CDR2 SASEGT. There are 13 residues in the CDR3. The CDR3 nucleotides read TGTGCCAGCAGTGAAGGAGGGCCGGATACGCAGTATTTT. Its protein product is CASSEGGPDTQYF.

This chain uses TRBV19 with TRBJ1-2, with TRBD1 matching 7 bases. The CDR3 length is 15 residues. V gave up 7 bases and J gave up 0 bases; unmatched junction bases: 8. Germline V gives CDR1 LNHDA, CDR2 SQIVND (reference sequence). The CDR3 spells CASMFSRGPNYGYTF. The DNA for the CDR3 is TGTGCCAGTATGTTTTCGAGGGGGCCTAACTATGGCTACACCTTC.

The chain employs TRBV7-3 and TRBJ2-2; 7 bases are shared with TRBD2. V lost 1 base and J lost 5; bases outside the gene matches: 7. The length of the CDR3 is 16 residues. Germline-derived CDR1 and CDR2 are SGHTA and FQGTGA. The CDR3 is CASSLKGSGITGELFF. For the CDR3, the DNA is TGTGCCAGCAGCTTAAAGGGGAGCGGGATTACCGGGGAGCTGTTTTTT.

Note on this clone: Other nucleotide sequences in the sample specify the same CDR3. This chain joins TRBV5-1 and TRBJ2-7, with 10 nucleotides matching TRBD2. V was clipped by 0 bases and J by 3 bases; unmatched bases: 3. CDR1 and CDR2 (germline): SGHRS, YFSETQ. This CDR3 spans 15 amino acids. CDR3 DNA: TGCGCCAGCAGCTTGGGGACTAGCGGAGACTACGAGCAGTACTTC. The encoded protein is CASSLGTSGDYEQYF.

The CDR3 coding sequence is TGTGCCAGCAGCTTAGCGGGGACTAGCGGGAGCGAGCAGTACTTC. This encodes CASSLAGTSGSEQYF. The chain recombines TRBV7-2 with TRBJ2-7; 14 bases line up with TRBD2. This CDR3 is 15 amino acids long. Looked up from germline, CDR1 is SGHTA and CDR2 is FQGNSA. The V segment lost 0 bases and the J segment 6 bases; nucleotides outside the gene matches: 1.

The rearrangement uses TRBV30 and TRBJ2-4; 12 bases are shared with TRBD1. CDR3 length: 12 residues. Per the germline V gene, CDR1 is GTSNPN and CDR2 is SVGIG (reference sequence). With V trimmed by 5 bases and J by 8 bases, 1 base remained unmatched. The CDR3 loop reads CAWGTGGDIQYF. DNA of the CDR3: TGTGCCTGGGGGACAGGGGGCGACATTCAGTACTTC.

This chain connects TRBV6-5 to TRBJ2-7; the D is unclear. V lost 6 bases and J lost 0, with 12 bases in between. Germline V gives CDR1 MNHEY, CDR2 SVGAGI. The CDR3 covers 14 residues. The CDR3 coding sequence is TGTGCCAGCAGGGGCAAGGGATTCTCCTACGAGCAGTACTTC. Protein product: CASRGKGFSYEQYF.

About this clone itself: Other nucleotide sequences in the sample specify the same CDR3. The chain is built from TRBV25-1 and TRBJ2-1; D is possibly TRBD1 (6 bases). Germline V lookup: CDR1 MGHDK, CDR2 SYGVNS. V lost 6 bases, J lost 15 bases, and 24 bases lay in between. CDR3 size: 14 residues. The DNA for the CDR3 is TGTGCCAGCAGACCGCAGGGGACCCCCCATTTGCGGTTCTTC. This encodes CASRPQGTPHLRFF.

This clone has just a few counts. The chain uses TRBV6-4 and TRBJ2-1, with TRBD2 matching over 7 bases. The germline V gene has CDR1 MRHNA and CDR2 SNTAGT. With 3 bases clipped from V and 7 bases from J, the junction kept 9 bases outside the gene matches. This CDR3 is 15 amino acids long. The CDR3 DNA reads as TGTGCCAGCAGTGATACGGGGGGAGGCCCTAATGAGCAGTTCTTC. Its protein is CASSDTGGGPNEQFF.

This chain uses TRBV9 with TRBJ2-7, with D maybe TRBD1 (6 bases). V dropped 2 bases and J dropped 2 bases, with 8 bases sitting between them. Germline-derived CDR1 and CDR2 are SGDLS and YYNGEE. CDR3 size: 13 residues. CDR3 sequence reads: CASSVGDTYEQYF. The CDR3 DNA reads TGTGCCAGCAGCGTGGGGGACACCTACGAGCAGTACTTC.

This clone occurred once. This sequence joins TRBV14 and TRBJ2-7; D unclear. This CDR3 has 14 residues. CDR1 and CDR2 from the germline V gene are SGHDN and FVKESK. V lost 4 bases, J lost 5 bases, and 15 bases lay in between. The CDR3 nucleotides read TGTGCCAGCAGCCGTAGCAGGATTTTTGACGAGCAGTACTTC. Its translation is CASSRSRIFDEQYF.

The chain links TRBV10-2 to TRBJ1-5, with D possibly TRBD1 on 6 matching bases. CDR1 and CDR2 from the germline V gene are WSHSY and SAAADI. This CDR3 contains 18 residues. The V end lost 5 bases, the J end lost 0 bases, and 20 bases lay between the germline ends. The CDR3 region is CASSNQGRGGDSNQPQHF. DNA of the CDR3: TGCGCCAGCAGTAACCAGGGGAGGGGTGGGGATAGCAATCAGCCCCAGCATTTT.

V gene TRBV6-4 combines with J gene TRBJ2-3; 9 bases match TRBD1. Germline CDR1 is MRHNA and CDR2 is SNTAGT. V shed 3 bases, J shed 2 bases, and the junction held 3 bases outside the gene matches. CDR3 length: 15 residues. The CDR3: CASSEGQGDTDTQYF. The CDR3 nucleotides read TGTGCCAGCAGTGAGGGACAGGGAGACACAGATACGCAGTATTTT.

Of note for this clone: Other DNA sequences in this specimen translate into the identical CDR3. The CDR3 loop is CAWSVRGNQPQHF. CDR3 DNA sequence: TGTGCCTGGAGTGTACGGGGAAATCAGCCCCAGCATTTT. The chain couples TRBV30 to TRBJ1-5; no clear D gene. Trimming took off 0 bases at V and 4 bases at J, with 7 bases between the two ends. CDR3 length equals 13 residues. Germline CDR1 reads GTSNPN; CDR2 reads SVGIG (reference sequence). Complete variable domain (other parts from reference TRBV30 and TRBJ1-5): SQTIHQWPATLVQPVGSPLSLECTVEGTSNPNLYWYRQAAGRGLQLLFYSVGIGQISSEVPQNLSASRPQDRQFILSSKKLLLSDSGFYLCAWSVRGNQPQHFGDGTRLSIL.

This clone was detected only once. The chain joins TRBV29-1 to TRBJ1-2; tentative D call: TRBD1 (5 bases). The V end lost 6 bases, the J end lost 8 bases, and 13 bases lay between the germline ends. CDR1 is SQVTM, CDR2 ANQGSEA, per germline. This CDR3 is 11 amino acids long. The CDR3 here is CSVLWGYGYTF. CDR3 DNA: TGCAGCGTCCTTTGGGGGTACGGCTACACCTTC.

The chain links TRBV5-1 to TRBJ2-1, with 7 nucleotides matching TRBD2. V was pared by 6 bases and J by 7 bases, with 16 bases of the junction left unmatched. CDR1 SGHRS and CDR2 YFSETQ come from the germline V gene. The length of the CDR3 is 16 residues. CDR3 loop: CASTPGPSGGRNEQFF. The CDR3 DNA is TGCGCCAGCACCCCGGGACCTAGCGGAGGCAGGAATGAGCAGTTCTTC.

The chain recombines TRBV6-5 with TRBJ2-5; 11 positions match TRBD2. This CDR3 has 16 amino acids. V trimming: 4 bases; J trimming: 1 base; junction bases outside the gene matches: 5. The germline V gene encodes CDR1 MNHEY and CDR2 SVGAGI. CDR3 DNA sequence: TGTGCCAGCAGTTCTGGGACTAGCGGAAGCCAAGAGACCCAGTACTTC. Residues: CASSSGTSGSQETQYF.

With respect to this clone: Other nucleotide sequences in the sample specify the same CDR3. V is TRBV7-2 and J is TRBJ2-3, with TRBD2 identical over 7 bases. CDR1 and CDR2 from the germline V gene are SGHTA and FQGNSA. Unmatched junction bases numbered 5, after V lost 6 bases and J lost 2 bases. There are 14 residues in the CDR3. The CDR3 protein is CASSLGLVTDTQYF. The CDR3 region has the DNA TGTGCCAGCAGTCTCGGACTAGTCACAGATACGCAGTATTTT.

The chain has TRBV7-9 and TRBJ2-7, with D perhaps TRBD2 (6 bases). The length of the CDR3 is 13 residues. Germline V lookup: CDR1 SEHNR, CDR2 FQNEAQ (reference sequence). V was cut by 0 bases and J by 5 bases, with 8 bases left in between. CDR3 coding DNA: TGTGCCAGCAGCTTAGCGCGGGGTGACGAGCAGTACTTC. It yields the protein CASSLARGDEQYF.

V is TRBV30 and J is TRBJ2-5; D might be TRBD1 (5 bases). The end of the DNA aligns better with TRBJ2-7, so the J call may be wrong. CDR1 is GTSNPN and CDR2 is SVGIG in the germline V gene (reference sequence). The CDR3 contains 14 residues. The CDR3 reads CAWSLGVRPYEQYF. The CDR3 coding sequence is TGTGCCTGGAGTCTAGGGGTCCGACCCTACGAGCAGTACTTC.

This chain connects TRBV28 to TRBJ1-2; D gene ambiguous. The CDR3 length is 12 residues. The V gene lost 2 bases and the J gene lost 4 bases, with 5 bases spanning the gap. The germline V gene has CDR1 MDHEN and CDR2 SYDVKM. CDR3 DNA: TGTGCCAGCAGTTTACGGCGCTATGGCTACACCTTC. Protein product: CASSLRRYGYTF.

This clone has a handful of counts. This sequence joins TRBV7-9 and TRBJ1-4; the D gene is possibly TRBD1 (6 bases). The CDR3 sequence is 16 residues long. Germline lookup yields CDR1 SEHNR and CDR2 FQNEAQ (reference sequence). Trimming took 5 bases from V and 4 from J, leaving 17 bases between them. As DNA, the CDR3 is TGTGCCAGCAGCCCCCCGGGGGGGGCCTTTAATGAAAAACTGTTTTTT. Translating it yields CASSPPGGAFNEKLFF.

This chain joins TRBV7-2 and TRBJ1-5; 10 nucleotides agree with TRBD1. The CDR3 runs to 15 residues. From germline, CDR1 is SGHTA and CDR2 FQGNSA. J lost 6 bases, V lost 1 base, and 3 bases had no gene match. As DNA, the CDR3 is TGTGCCAGCAGCTTAGGGGGGGACAGGGGTCAGCCCCAGCATTTT. The encoded protein is CASSLGGDRGQPQHF. Filled out from reference TRBV7-2 and TRBJ1-5, the complete variable domain reads GAGVSQSPSNKVTEKGKDVELRCDPISGHTALYWYRQSLGQGLEFLIYFQGNSAPDKSGLPSDRFSAERTGGSVSTLTIQRTQQEDSAVYLCASSLGGDRGQPQHFGDGTRLSIL.

The chain employs TRBV6-4 and TRBJ1-3, with D unclear. This CDR3 spans 15 amino acids. V dropped 1 base and J dropped 0 bases, with 7 bases sitting between them. Looked up from germline, CDR1 is MRHNA and CDR2 is SNTAGT. The DNA of the CDR3 is TGTGCCAGCAGTGACTGGGCGGACTCTGGAAACACCATATATTTT. Encoded protein: CASSDWADSGNTIYF.

The rearrangement joins TRBV7-9 to TRBJ2-7, with D hard to call. V was cut by 0 bases and J by 6 bases, with 12 bases left in between. Germline values: CDR1 SEHNR, CDR2 FQNEAQ (reference sequence). This CDR3 has 14 amino acids. The CDR3 loop reads CASSLAASTSEQYF. The CDR3 region has the DNA TGTGCCAGCAGCTTAGCGGCATCTACGAGCGAGCAGTACTTC.

V gene TRBV30 combines with J gene TRBJ2-7, with a weak D call TRBD1 (5 bases). Germline CDR1 GTSNPN, CDR2 SVGIG (reference sequence). V shed 1 base and J shed 2 bases, with 12 bases lying between them. CDR3 length: 14 residues. CDR3 DNA sequence: TGTGCCTGGAGTGAGTCCCAGGGCGCCTACGAGCAGTACTTC. Amino acids: CAWSESQGAYEQYF. The variable domain in full, with the rest retrieved from reference TRBV30 and TRBJ2-7, is SQTIHQWPATLVQPVGSPLSLECTVEGTSNPNLYWYRQAAGRGLQLLFYSVGIGQISSEVPQNLSASRPQDRQFILSSKKLLLSDSGFYLCAWSESQGAYEQYFGPGTRLTVT.

The V gene is TRBV4-2, the J gene TRBJ1-4; perhaps TRBD1 as D (5 bases). The germline V gene encodes CDR1 LGHNA and CDR2 YNFKEQ. Trimming took 3 bases from V and 8 from J, leaving 22 bases between them. CDR3 length equals 17 residues. Here the CDR3 reads CASSQGLRQADLEKLFF. CDR3 in DNA: TGTGCCAGCAGCCAGGGGCTTCGCCAGGCCGACTTGGAAAAACTGTTTTTT.

This CDR3 reads CARRLAGAPSYEQYF. The CDR3 nucleotides are TGTGCTAGGCGCCTAGCGGGAGCCCCCTCCTACGAGCAGTACTTC. This chain uses TRBV12-5 with TRBJ2-7, with 10 bases that match TRBD2. Germline values: CDR1 LGHNT, CDR2 FRNRAP. CDR3 length equals 15 residues. Trimming cost V 9 bases and J 0 bases; bases outside gene matches: 8.